This TCR beta chain was found in a study of beta chain features in type 1 diabetes. Sequenced material consisted of expressed TCRB transcripts (all of the isolated RNA was reverse transcribed). Only in-frame clones appear in the TCRdb table, and some are missing; sequencing was by immunoSEQ multiplex PCR. The sample lists fewer than 450,000 clones, about 13% occurring once. Overall study findings and caveats: Shorter TCRB CDR3s, moderately but significantly so, marked every one of the four CD4+ subsets in Type 1 diabetes patients.

This clone has only a few counts. Its cognate antigen is unknown. The V end was cut by 3 bases, the J end by 3 bases, with 21 bases between. Germline CDR1 SQVTM, CDR2 ANQGSEA. This CDR3 spans 17 amino acids. The rearrangement links TRBV29-1 to TRBJ2-1, with D perhaps matching TRBD2 (5 bases). The receptor's source is a woman aged 18-29 years with type 1 diabetes. The sequencing sample was made of naive CD4+ T cells from blood. The CDR3 is CSVDHRGRPSHYNEQFF. CDR3 coding DNA: TGCAGCGTTGATCACCGGGGTCGCCCGTCCCACTACAATGAGCAGTTCTTC.